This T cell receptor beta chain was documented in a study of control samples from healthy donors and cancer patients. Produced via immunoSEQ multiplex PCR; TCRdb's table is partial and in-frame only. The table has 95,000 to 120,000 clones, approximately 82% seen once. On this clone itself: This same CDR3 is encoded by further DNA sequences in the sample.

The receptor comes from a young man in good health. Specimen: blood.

The CDR3 coding sequence is TGTGCCAGCAGCTTAGGGACAGGAACTAATTCACCCCTCCACTTT. As protein: CASSLGTGTNSPLHF. The chain employs TRBV7-6 and TRBJ1-6; 7 bases are a match to TRBD1. This CDR3 spans 15 amino acids. Trimming cost V 1 base and J 6 bases; bases outside gene matches: 3. Germline lookup yields CDR1 SGHVS and CDR2 FNYEAQ.